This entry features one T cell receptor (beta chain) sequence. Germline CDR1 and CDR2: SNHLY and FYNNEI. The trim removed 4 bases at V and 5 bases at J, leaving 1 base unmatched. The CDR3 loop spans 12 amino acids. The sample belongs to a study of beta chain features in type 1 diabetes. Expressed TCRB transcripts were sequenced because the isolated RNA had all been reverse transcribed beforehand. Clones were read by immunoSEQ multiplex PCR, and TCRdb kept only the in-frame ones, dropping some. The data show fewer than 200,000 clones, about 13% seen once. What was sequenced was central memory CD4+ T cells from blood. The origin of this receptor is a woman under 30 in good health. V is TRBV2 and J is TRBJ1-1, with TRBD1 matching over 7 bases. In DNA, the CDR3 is TGTGCCAGCAGTGTACAGGGGACTGAAGCTTTCTTT. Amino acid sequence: CASSVQGTEAFF.